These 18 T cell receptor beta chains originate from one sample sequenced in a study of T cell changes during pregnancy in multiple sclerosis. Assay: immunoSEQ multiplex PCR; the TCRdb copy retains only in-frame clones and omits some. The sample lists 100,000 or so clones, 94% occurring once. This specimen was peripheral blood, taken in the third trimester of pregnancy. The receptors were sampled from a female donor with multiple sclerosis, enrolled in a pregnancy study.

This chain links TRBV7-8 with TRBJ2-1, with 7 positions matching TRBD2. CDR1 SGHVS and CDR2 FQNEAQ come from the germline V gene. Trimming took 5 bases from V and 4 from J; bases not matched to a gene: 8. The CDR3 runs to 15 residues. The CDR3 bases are TGTGCCAGCAGCCAGAGCGGGATGGGGTACAATGAGCAGTTCTTC. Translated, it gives CASSQSGMGYNEQFF.

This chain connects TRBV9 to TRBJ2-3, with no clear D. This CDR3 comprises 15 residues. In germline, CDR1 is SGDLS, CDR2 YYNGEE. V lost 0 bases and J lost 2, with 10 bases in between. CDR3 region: CASSVAAGATDTQYF. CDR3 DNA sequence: TGTGCCAGCAGCGTAGCGGCCGGAGCCACAGATACGCAGTATTTT.

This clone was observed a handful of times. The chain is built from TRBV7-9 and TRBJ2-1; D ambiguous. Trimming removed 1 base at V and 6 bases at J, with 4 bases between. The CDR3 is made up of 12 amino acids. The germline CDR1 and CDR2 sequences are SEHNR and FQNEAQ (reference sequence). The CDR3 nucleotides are TGTGCCAGCAGCTTAGAGCGCAATGAGCAGTTCTTC. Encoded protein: CASSLERNEQFF.

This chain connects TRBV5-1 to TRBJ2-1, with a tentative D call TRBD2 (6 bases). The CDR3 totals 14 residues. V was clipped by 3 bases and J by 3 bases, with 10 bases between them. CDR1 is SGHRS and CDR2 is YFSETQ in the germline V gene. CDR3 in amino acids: CASSSGAGYNEQFF. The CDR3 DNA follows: TGCGCCAGCAGCTCGGGAGCGGGCTACAATGAGCAGTTCTTC.

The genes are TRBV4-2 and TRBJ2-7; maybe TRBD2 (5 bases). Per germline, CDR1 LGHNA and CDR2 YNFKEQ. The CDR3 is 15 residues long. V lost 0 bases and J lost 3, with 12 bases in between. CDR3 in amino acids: CASSQEAGGRYEQYF. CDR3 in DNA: TGTGCCAGCAGCCAAGAGGCGGGCGGGCGCTACGAGCAGTACTTC.

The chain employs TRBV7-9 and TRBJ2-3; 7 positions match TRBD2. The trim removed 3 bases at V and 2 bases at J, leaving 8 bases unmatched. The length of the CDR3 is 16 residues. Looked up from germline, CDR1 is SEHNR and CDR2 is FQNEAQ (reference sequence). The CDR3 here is CASSLSRAGVTDTQYF. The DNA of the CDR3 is TGTGCCAGCAGCTTGAGTCGCGCGGGGGTCACAGATACGCAGTATTTT.

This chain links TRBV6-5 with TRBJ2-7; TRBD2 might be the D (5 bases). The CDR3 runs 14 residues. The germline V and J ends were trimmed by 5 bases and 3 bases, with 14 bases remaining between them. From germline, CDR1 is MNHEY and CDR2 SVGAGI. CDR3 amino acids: CASSEVGVHYEQYF. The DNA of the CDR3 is TGTGCCAGCAGTGAAGTCGGGGTTCACTACGAGCAGTACTTC.

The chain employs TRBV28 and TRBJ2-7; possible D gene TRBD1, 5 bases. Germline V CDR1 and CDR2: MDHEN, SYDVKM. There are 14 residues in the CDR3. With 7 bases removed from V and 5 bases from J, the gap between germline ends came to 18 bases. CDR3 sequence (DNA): TGTGCCAGCACCCTACCAGGCAGGGTCCACGAGCAGTACTTC. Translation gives CASTLPGRVHEQYF.

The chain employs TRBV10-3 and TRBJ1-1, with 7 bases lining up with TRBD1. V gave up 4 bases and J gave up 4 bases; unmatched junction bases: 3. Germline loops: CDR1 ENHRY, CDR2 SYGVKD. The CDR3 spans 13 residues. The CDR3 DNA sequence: TGTGCCATCAGTGCACGGACAGGCACTGAAGCTTTCTTT. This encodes CAISARTGTEAFF.

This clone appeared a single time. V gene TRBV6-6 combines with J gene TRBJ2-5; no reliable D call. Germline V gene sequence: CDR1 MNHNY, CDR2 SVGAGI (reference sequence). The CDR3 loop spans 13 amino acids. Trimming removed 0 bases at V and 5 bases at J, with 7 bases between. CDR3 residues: CASSYSSLETQYF. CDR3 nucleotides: TGTGCCAGCAGTTACTCTAGTTTGGAGACCCAGTACTTC.

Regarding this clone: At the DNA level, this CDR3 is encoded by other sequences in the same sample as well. The CDR3 bases are TGTGCCAGTAGTATACGGACAGGCTCCTACGAGCAGTACTTC. It is translated as CASSIRTGSYEQYF. The chain carries TRBV19 and TRBJ2-7; 7 bases are shared with TRBD1. The germline V gene encodes CDR1 LNHDA and CDR2 SQIVND (reference sequence). V gave up 2 bases and J gave up 0 bases; unmatched junction bases: 1. The CDR3 length is 14 residues.

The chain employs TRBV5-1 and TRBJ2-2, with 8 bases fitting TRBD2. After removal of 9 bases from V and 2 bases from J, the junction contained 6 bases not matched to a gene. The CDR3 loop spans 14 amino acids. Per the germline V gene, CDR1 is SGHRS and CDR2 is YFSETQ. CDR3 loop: CATQTSANTGELFF. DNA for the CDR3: TGCGCCACCCAGACTAGCGCCAACACCGGGGAGCTGTTTTTT.

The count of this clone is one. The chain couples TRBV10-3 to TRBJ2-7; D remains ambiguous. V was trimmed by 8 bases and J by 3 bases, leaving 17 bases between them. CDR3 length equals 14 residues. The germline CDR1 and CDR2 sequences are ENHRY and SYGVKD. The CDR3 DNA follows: TGTGCCATCGCCCCAAATGGCTTCAACTACGAGCAGTACTTC. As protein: CAIAPNGFNYEQYF.

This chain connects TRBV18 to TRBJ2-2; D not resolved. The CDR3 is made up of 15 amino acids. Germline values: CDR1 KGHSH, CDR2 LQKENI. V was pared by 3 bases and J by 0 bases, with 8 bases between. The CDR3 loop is CASSPQQSNTGELFF. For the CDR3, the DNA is TGTGCCAGCTCACCCCAACAGTCGAACACCGGGGAGCTGTTTTTT. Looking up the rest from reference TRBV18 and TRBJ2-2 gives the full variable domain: NAGVMQNPRHLVRRRGQEARLRCSPMKGHSHVYWYRQLPEEGLKFMVYLQKENIIDESGMPKERFSAEFPKEGPSILRIQQVVRGDSAAYFCASSPQQSNTGELFFGEGSRLTVL.

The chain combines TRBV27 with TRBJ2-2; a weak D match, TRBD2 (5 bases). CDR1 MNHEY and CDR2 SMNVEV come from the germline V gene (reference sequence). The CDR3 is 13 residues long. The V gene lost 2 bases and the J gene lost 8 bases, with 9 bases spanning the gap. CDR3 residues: CASSLSRRGELFF. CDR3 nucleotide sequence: TGTGCCAGCAGTTTAAGTAGGAGGGGGGAGCTGTTTTTT.

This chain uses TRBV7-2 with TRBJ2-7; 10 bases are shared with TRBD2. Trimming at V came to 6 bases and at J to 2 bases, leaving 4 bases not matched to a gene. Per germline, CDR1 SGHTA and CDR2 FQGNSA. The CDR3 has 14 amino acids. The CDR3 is CASRPAGGPYEQYF. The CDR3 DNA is TGTGCCAGCAGACCAGCGGGAGGGCCCTACGAGCAGTACTTC.

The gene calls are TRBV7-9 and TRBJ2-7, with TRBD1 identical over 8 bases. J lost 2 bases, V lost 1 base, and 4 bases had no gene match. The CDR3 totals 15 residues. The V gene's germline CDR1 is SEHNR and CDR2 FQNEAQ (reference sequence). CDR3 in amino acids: CASSLVQDRAYEQYF. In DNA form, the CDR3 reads TGTGCCAGCAGCTTAGTTCAGGACAGGGCCTACGAGCAGTACTTC. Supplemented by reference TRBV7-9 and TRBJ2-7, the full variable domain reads DTGVSQNPRHKITKRGQNVTFRCDPISEHNRLYWYRQTLGQGPEFLTYFQNEAQLEKSRLLSDRFSAERPKGSFSTLEIQRTEQGDSAMYLCASSLVQDRAYEQYFGPGTRLTVT.

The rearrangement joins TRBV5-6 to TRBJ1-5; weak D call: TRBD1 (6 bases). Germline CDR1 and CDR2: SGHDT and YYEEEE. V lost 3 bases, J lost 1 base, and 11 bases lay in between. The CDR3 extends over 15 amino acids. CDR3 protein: CASSSWGLSNQPQHF. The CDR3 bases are TGTGCCAGCAGCTCCTGGGGGCTCAGCAATCAGCCCCAGCATTTT.